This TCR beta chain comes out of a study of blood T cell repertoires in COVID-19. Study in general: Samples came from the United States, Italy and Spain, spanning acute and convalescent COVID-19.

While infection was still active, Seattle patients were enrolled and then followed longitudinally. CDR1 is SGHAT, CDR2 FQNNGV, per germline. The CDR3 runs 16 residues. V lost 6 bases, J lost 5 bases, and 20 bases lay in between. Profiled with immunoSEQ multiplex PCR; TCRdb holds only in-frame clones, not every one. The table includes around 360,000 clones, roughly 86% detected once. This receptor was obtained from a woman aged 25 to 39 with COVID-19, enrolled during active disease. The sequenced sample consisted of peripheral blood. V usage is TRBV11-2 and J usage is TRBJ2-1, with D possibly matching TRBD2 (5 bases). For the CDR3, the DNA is TGTGCCAGCAGGCCCCCTGTAAAGCGGAGAAACAATGAGCAGTTCTTC. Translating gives CASRPPVKRRNNEQFF.